A single sample gave rise to the 9 T cell receptor beta chains below, sequenced in a study of cytomegalovirus exposure and HLA in healthy donors. The PCR contained 60 Vbeta and 13 Jbeta primers. The protocol was immunoSEQ multiplex PCR, while the TCRdb copy is restricted to in-frame clones and leaves out a portion. Of 150,000 to 200,000 clones listed, around four fifths are singletons. Material: PBMCs. The receptors originated from a man aged 18 to 29 in good health and CMV-seropositive.

This rearrangement joins TRBV5-5 to TRBJ1-2; D possibly corresponds to TRBD1 (6 bases). CDR1 is SGHKS, CDR2 YYEKEE, per germline (reference sequence). The CDR3 is made up of 13 amino acids. Trimming stripped 2 bases from V and 6 bases from J, with 11 bases between. The CDR3 spells CASSFTGSDGYTF. The DNA of the CDR3 is TGTGCCAGCAGCTTCACAGGGTCGGATGGCTACACCTTC.

This clone appeared once. This sequence joins TRBV7-8 and TRBJ1-3; no reliable D call. Germline-derived CDR1 and CDR2 are SGHVS and FQNEAQ. V dropped 8 bases and J dropped 3 bases, with 5 bases sitting between them. This CDR3 is built from 11 residues. This CDR3 is CASAFGNTIYF. CDR3 DNA sequence: TGTGCCAGCGCGTTTGGAAACACCATATATTTT. The entire variable domain, with the rest obtained from reference TRBV7-8 and TRBJ1-3, is as follows: GAGVSQSPRYKVAKRGQDVALRCDPISGHVSLFWYQQALGQGPEFLTYFQNEAQLDKSGLPSDRFFAERPEGSVSTLKIQRTQQEDSAVYLCASAFGNTIYFGEGSWLTVV.

This clone was seen more than once but under ten times. The chain links TRBV28 to TRBJ2-7, with D unresolved. Germline CDR1 MDHEN, CDR2 SYDVKM. This CDR3 is built from 16 residues. Trimming cost V 4 bases and J 3 bases, with 19 bases left between them. CDR3 region: CASSSQTGSVDYEQYF. The DNA for the CDR3 is TGTGCCAGCAGTTCCCAAACCGGGTCGGTAGACTACGAGCAGTACTTC.

The chain recombines TRBV19 with TRBJ1-2; 7 bases are shared with TRBD1. CDR3 length: 11 residues. V trimming: 7 bases; J trimming: 8 bases; junction bases outside the gene matches: 4. Germline V gene data show CDR1 as LNHDA and CDR2 as SQIVND (reference sequence). The CDR3 DNA reads as TGTGCCAGTAACGAAGGGGGCGGCTACACCTTC. Protein: CASNEGGGYTF.

The chain is built from TRBV18 and TRBJ1-3; 8 positions agree with TRBD1. The CDR3 is made up of 15 amino acids. Trimming cost V 2 bases and J 4 bases; bases outside gene matches: 4. The germline gives CDR1 KGHSH, CDR2 LQKENI. In DNA form, the CDR3 reads TGTGCCAGCTCACCAACGGACAGGGAAGGAAACACCATATATTTT. Protein: CASSPTDREGNTIYF.

This clone appeared once. The chain employs TRBV7-9 and TRBJ2-2; D is perhaps TRBD2 (6 bases). The germline CDR1 and CDR2 sequences are SEHNR and FQNEAQ (reference sequence). V lost 3 bases, J lost 1 base, and 12 bases lay in between. This CDR3 spans 16 amino acids. DNA of the CDR3: TGTGCCAGCAGCTTCACCGGGAGTAGGAACACCGGGGAGCTGTTTTTT. This encodes CASSFTGSRNTGELFF.

This chain uses TRBV7-2 with TRBJ2-7, with D perhaps TRBD1 (6 bases). Germline V CDR1 and CDR2: SGHTA, FQGNSA. The CDR3 runs 12 residues. V was shortened by 1 base and J by 7 bases, with 8 bases between the two germline ends. CDR3 nucleotides: TGTGCCAGCAGCTTAGTAGACAGGGAGCAGTACTTC. The encoded protein is CASSLVDREQYF.

V usage is TRBV14 and J usage is TRBJ2-2; D is perhaps TRBD1 (6 bases). The germline V gene encodes CDR1 SGHDN and CDR2 FVKESK. Trimming took off 8 bases at V and 5 bases at J, with 18 bases between the two ends. The CDR3 length is 15 residues. CDR3 sequence: CASRSSGEGTGELFF. CDR3 DNA sequence: TGTGCCAGCCGTTCCTCAGGGGAAGGAACCGGGGAGCTGTTTTTT. Filled out from reference TRBV14 and TRBJ2-2, the complete variable domain reads EAGVTQFPSHSVIEKGQTVTLRCDPISGHDNLYWYRRVMGKEIKFLLHFVKESKQDESGMPNNRFLAERTGGTYSTLKVQPAELEDSGVYFCASRSSGEGTGELFFGEGSRLTVL.

This chain uses TRBV28 with TRBJ2-4; D unclear. Germline CDR1 reads MDHEN; CDR2 reads SYDVKM. There are 17 residues in the CDR3. Trimming removed 3 bases at V and 0 bases at J, with 15 bases between. Here the CDR3 reads CASSFQKYTLAKNIQYF. The DNA for the CDR3 is TGTGCCAGCAGTTTCCAAAAGTATACTTTAGCCAAAAACATTCAGTACTTC.